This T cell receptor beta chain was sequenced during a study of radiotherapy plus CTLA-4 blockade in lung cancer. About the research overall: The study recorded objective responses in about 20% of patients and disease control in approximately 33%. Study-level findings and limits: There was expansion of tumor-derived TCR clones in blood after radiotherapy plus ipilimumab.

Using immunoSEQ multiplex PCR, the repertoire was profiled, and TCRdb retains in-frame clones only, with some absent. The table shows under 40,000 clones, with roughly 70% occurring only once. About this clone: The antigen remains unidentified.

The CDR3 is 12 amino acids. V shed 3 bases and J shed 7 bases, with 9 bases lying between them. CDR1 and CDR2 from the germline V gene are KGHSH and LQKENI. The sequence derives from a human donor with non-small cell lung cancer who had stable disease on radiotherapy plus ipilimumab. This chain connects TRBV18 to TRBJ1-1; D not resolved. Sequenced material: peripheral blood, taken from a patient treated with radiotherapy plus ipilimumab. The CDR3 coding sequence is TGTGCCAGCTCACCCTCAGTATATGAAGCTTTCTTT. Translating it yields CASSPSVYEAFF.